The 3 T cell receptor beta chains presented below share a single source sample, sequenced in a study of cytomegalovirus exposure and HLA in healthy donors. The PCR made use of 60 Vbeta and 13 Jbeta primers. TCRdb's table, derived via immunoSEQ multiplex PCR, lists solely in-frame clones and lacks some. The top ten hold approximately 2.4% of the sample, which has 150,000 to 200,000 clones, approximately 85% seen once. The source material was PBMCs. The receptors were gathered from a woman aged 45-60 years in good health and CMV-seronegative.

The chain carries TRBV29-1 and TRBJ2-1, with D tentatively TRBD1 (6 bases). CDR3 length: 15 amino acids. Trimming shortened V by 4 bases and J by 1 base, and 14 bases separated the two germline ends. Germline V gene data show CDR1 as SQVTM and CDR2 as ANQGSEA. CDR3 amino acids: CSVAGKTGSYNEQFF. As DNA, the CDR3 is TGCAGCGTTGCAGGGAAGACAGGATCCTACAATGAGCAGTTCTTC.

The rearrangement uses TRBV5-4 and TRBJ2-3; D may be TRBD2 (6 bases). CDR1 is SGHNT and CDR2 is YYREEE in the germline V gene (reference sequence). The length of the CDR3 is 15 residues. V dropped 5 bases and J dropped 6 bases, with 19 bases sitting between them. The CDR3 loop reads CASSSGGRREDTQYF. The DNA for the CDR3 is TGTGCCAGCAGTTCCGGCGGCCGTCGGGAGGATACGCAGTATTTT.

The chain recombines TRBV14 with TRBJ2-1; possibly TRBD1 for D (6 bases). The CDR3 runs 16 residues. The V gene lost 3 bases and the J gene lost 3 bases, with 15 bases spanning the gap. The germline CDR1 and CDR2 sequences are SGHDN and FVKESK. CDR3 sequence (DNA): TGTGCCAGCAGCCACCTCAGGGGTCGAGGCTACAATGAGCAGTTCTTC. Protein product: CASSHLRGRGYNEQFF.